This T cell receptor beta chain was identified during a study of blood T cells in healthy people across ages. V lost 2 bases and J lost 8; bases outside the gene matches: 10. Germline V gene sequence: CDR1 DFQATT, CDR2 SNEGSKA (reference sequence). The CDR3 covers 15 residues. With a J-beta primer mix and a sample-barcoded 5' primer, a second PCR ran about 6 to 11 cycles. One entry per CDR3 protein, called by TCRdb with MiXCR from the 5' RACE reads. This sample has 600,000 to 1,000,000 distinct CDR3 sequences, with 55% to 70% found just once. The sequencing sample was made of blood. This chain connects TRBV20-1 to TRBJ2-1; TRBD2 aligns across 9 bases. The sequence came from a man under 40 in good health. CDR3 sequence reads: CSARLAGKVRDEQFF. CDR3 bases: TGCAGTGCTAGACTAGCGGGAAAGGTCCGCGATGAGCAGTTCTTC.